This TCR beta chain appears in the sequencing data of a study of blood T cell repertoires in COVID-19. Looking at the study overall: Collection of acute and convalescent COVID-19 samples took place in the United States, Italy and Spain.

The V gene's germline CDR1 is LGHNA and CDR2 YNFKEQ. The V segment lost 4 bases and the J segment 0 bases; nucleotides outside the gene matches: 9. This CDR3 is 17 amino acids long. TCRdb's table, derived via immunoSEQ multiplex PCR, lists solely in-frame clones and lacks some. The sample lists over 90,000 clones; 87% were seen once. The sample consisted of peripheral blood. The sequence was obtained from a human donor in a cohort sampled during active COVID-19. This chain links TRBV4-2 with TRBJ2-1, with 7 bases that match TRBD1. The CDR3 region is CASSRRQGPSSYNEQFF. The CDR3 region has the DNA TGTGCCAGCAGCCGGAGACAGGGACCCAGCTCCTACAATGAGCAGTTCTTC.